The 15 T cell receptor beta chains below were found in one sample sequenced in a study of T cell responses to AZD1222 COVID-19 vaccine. The protocol was immunoSEQ multiplex PCR, while the TCRdb copy is restricted to in-frame clones and leaves out a portion. Seen here are about 60,000 clones, 80% to 95% observed once, and the top ten hold approximately 6.3%. Specimen: peripheral blood, collected 28 days after the second dose of the MenACWY control vaccine. These receptors all come from an adult who received the MenACWY meningococcal vaccine as a control.

This rearrangement joins TRBV14 to TRBJ2-7; weak D call: TRBD2 (6 bases). This CDR3 is 16 amino acids long. Germline V gene lookup returns CDR1 SGHDN and CDR2 FVKESK. Trimming pared 1 base from V and 0 bases from J, leaving 13 bases between. CDR3 in DNA: TGTGCCAGCAGCCAAGTTGGAGGGTGGCGCTCCTACGAGCAGTACTTC. Translation: CASSQVGGWRSYEQYF.

This sequence joins TRBV5-4 and TRBJ1-2; D may be TRBD1 (5 bases). The germline V gene encodes CDR1 SGHNT and CDR2 YYREEE (reference sequence). The ends were cut back, 1 base at V and 0 bases at J, with 13 bases in the middle. The CDR3 totals 16 residues. The CDR3 region is CASSLRGGGSNYGYTF. DNA of the CDR3: TGTGCCAGCAGCTTGAGGGGTGGGGGTTCTAACTATGGCTACACCTTC. The entire variable domain, with the rest obtained from reference TRBV5-4 and TRBJ1-2, is as follows: ETGVTQSPTHLIKTRGQQVTLRCSSQSGHNTVSWYQQALGQGPQFIFQYYREEENGRGNFPPRFSGLQFPNYSSELNVNALELDDSALYLCASSLRGGGSNYGYTFGSGTRLTVV.

This clone was observed a handful of times. The chain employs TRBV7-9 and TRBJ2-1, with D possibly being TRBD1 or TRBD2 (5 bases each). Trimming removed 8 bases at V and 10 bases at J, with 21 bases between. Germline V CDR1 and CDR2: SEHNR, FQNEAQ (reference sequence). The CDR3 totals 14 residues. CDR3 protein: CASAVGDPKREQFF. DNA of the CDR3: TGTGCCAGCGCTGTCGGGGACCCAAAAAGGGAGCAGTTCTTC. Complete variable domain (other parts from reference TRBV7-9 and TRBJ2-1): DTGVSQNPRHKITKRGQNVTFRCDPISEHNRLYWYRQTLGQGPEFLTYFQNEAQLEKSRLLSDRFSAERPKGSFSTLEIQRTEQGDSAMYLCASAVGDPKREQFFGPGTRLTVL.

The chain is built from TRBV28 and TRBJ2-2; 9 positions agree with TRBD1. CDR1 is MDHEN and CDR2 is SYDVKM in the germline V gene. The CDR3 extends over 15 amino acids. J was trimmed by 8 bases and V by 5 bases; bases with no gene match: 9. Written as DNA, the CDR3 is TGTGCCAGCAGTCCACCGGGACAGGGATTGGGGGAGCTGTTTTTT. Translating gives CASSPPGQGLGELFF. The full variable domain, completed using reference TRBV28 and TRBJ2-2, is DVKVTQSSRYLVKRTGEKVFLECVQDMDHENMFWYRQDPGLGLRLIYFSYDVKMKEKGDIPEGYSVSREKKERFSLILESASTNQTSMYLCASSPPGQGLGELFFGEGSRLTVL.

This chain joins TRBV10-3 and TRBJ2-3, with D unclear. Germline CDR1 reads ENHRY; CDR2 reads SYGVKD. Trimming took off 0 bases at V and 2 bases at J, with 6 bases between the two ends. This CDR3 has 14 residues. The CDR3 protein is CAISESGITDTQYF. The CDR3 coding sequence is TGTGCCATCAGTGAGTCGGGGATCACAGATACGCAGTATTTT.

The genes are TRBV5-1 and TRBJ2-2, with TRBD1 matching 8 bases. The CDR3 is 17 amino acids. With 4 bases clipped from V and 5 bases from J, the junction kept 13 bases outside the gene matches. CDR1 and CDR2 from the germline V gene are SGHRS and YFSETQ. Written as DNA, the CDR3 is TGCGCCAGCAGCCCTAGTCCTCGGACAGGGAGGACCGGGGAGCTGTTTTTT. Translation gives CASSPSPRTGRTGELFF.

This chain connects TRBV30 to TRBJ1-5; the match to TRBD1 covers 7 bases. Germline CDR1 reads GTSNPN; CDR2 reads SVGIG (reference sequence). CDR3 size: 12 residues. With V trimmed by 2 bases and J by 9 bases, 4 bases remained unmatched. The DNA of the CDR3 is TGTGCCTGGAGTCTCAGGGGGTGGCCCCAGCATTTT. Its protein product is CAWSLRGWPQHF.

The genes are TRBV30 and TRBJ2-3; D is unresolved. CDR1 GTSNPN and CDR2 SVGIG come from the germline V gene (reference sequence). The length of the CDR3 is 12 residues. V was cut by 2 bases and J by 0 bases, with 3 bases left in between. The CDR3 loop is CAWSLSTDTQYF. DNA of the CDR3: TGTGCCTGGAGTCTCAGCACAGATACGCAGTATTTT.

DNA for the CDR3: TGTGCCAGCAGCTTAGAGGCAGCGTATGAAAAACTGTTTTTT. Protein sequence: CASSLEAAYEKLFF. The gene calls are TRBV7-8 and TRBJ1-4; D gene unclear. The CDR3 sequence is 14 residues long. The V gene's germline CDR1 is SGHVS and CDR2 FQNEAQ. The V and J ends lost 1 base and 6 bases respectively, with 9 bases between them.

This chain joins TRBV28 and TRBJ1-1; no clear D gene. V lost 10 bases to trimming and J lost 2 bases, with 14 bases between them. Germline CDR1 MDHEN, CDR2 SYDVKM. CDR3 length: 13 amino acids. The CDR3: CATHAAANTEAFF. DNA for the CDR3: TGTGCCACTCATGCCGCCGCCAACACTGAAGCTTTCTTT.

The J gene is TRBJ2-1, the V gene TRBV27; D may be TRBD1 or TRBD2 (5 bases each). CDR3 length equals 14 residues. Trimming took 5 bases from V and 7 from J, leaving 15 bases between them. Germline loops: CDR1 MNHEY, CDR2 SMNVEV (reference sequence). The CDR3 DNA is TGTGCCAGCAGTGCCCGGGGCCAACCTAATGAGCAGTTCTTC. Its protein product is CASSARGQPNEQFF.

The chain uses TRBV5-1 and TRBJ1-4, with D tentatively TRBD1 (5 bases). Germline CDR1 SGHRS, CDR2 YFSETQ. The V end lost 4 bases, the J end lost 7 bases, and 11 bases lay between the germline ends. The CDR3 covers 13 residues. The CDR3 bases are TGCGCCAGCAGCCCCCGGGACCCTGAAAAACTGTTTTTT. Translating it yields CASSPRDPEKLFF. The complete variable domain, with remaining parts taken from reference TRBV5-1 and TRBJ1-4, reads KAGVTQTPRYLIKTRGQQVTLSCSPISGHRSVSWYQQTPGQGLQFLFEYFSETQRNKGNFPGRFSGRQFSNSRSEMNVSTLELGDSALYLCASSPRDPEKLFFGSGTQLSVL.

This chain joins TRBV27 and TRBJ2-1; weak D call: TRBD2 (6 bases). Trimming removed 4 bases at V and 5 bases at J, with 18 bases between. The V gene's germline CDR1 is MNHEY and CDR2 SMNVEV (reference sequence). This CDR3 spans 16 amino acids. The CDR3 reads CASSSRPVGGNNEQFF. The DNA of the CDR3 is TGTGCCAGCAGTTCCCGACCAGTTGGGGGGAACAATGAGCAGTTCTTC.

This clone has a handful of counts. This chain uses TRBV19 with TRBJ1-5; D is ambiguous. This CDR3 is 17 amino acids long. CDR1 and CDR2 (germline): LNHDA, SQIVND (reference sequence). Trimming shortened V by 3 bases and J by 0 bases, and 15 bases separated the two germline ends. CDR3 nucleotides: TGTGCCAGTAGTATTCCCCTGCAGCTTAATAGCAATCAGCCCCAGCATTTT. Residues: CASSIPLQLNSNQPQHF.

The chain combines TRBV10-3 with TRBJ2-7, with TRBD2 identical over 10 bases. Germline V CDR1 and CDR2: ENHRY, SYGVKD. J was trimmed by 5 bases and V by 7 bases; bases with no gene match: 5. The length of the CDR3 is 13 residues. The CDR3 DNA reads TGTGCCATCACCCCCGGGACTAGCGACGAGCAGTACTTC. Translation: CAITPGTSDEQYF.